This is a list of T cell receptor beta chains from one sample in a study of T-cell memory formation after mild COVID-19. TCRdb recomputed calls from the 5' RACE reads with MiXCR, one row per CDR3 protein. The profile shows about 60,000 distinct CDR3 sequences, less than 15% of them singletons. The sequencing sample was made of PBMCs or a T cell subset sorted from them (not recorded which). The receptor source for this set is a man aged 18 to 29 who had mild COVID-19 (a few samples of this study predate the infection). Cell type and time point are not known. CDR3s include the opening cysteine and the closing phenylalanine or tryptophan. D genes are given only for firm matches. Rows give clone size only sometimes, using once, few, many, or a class for an expanded clone.

D gene	clone size	J gene	V gene	CDR3 protein	CDR3 DNA
NA	NA	TRBJ2-3	TRBV12-5	CASGLPGTDTQYF	TGTGCTAGTGGTTTGCCTGGCACAGATACGCAGTATTTT
NA	NA	TRBJ2-7	TRBV6-5	CASSYFPGYEQYF	TGTGCCAGCAGTTACTTCCCGGGGTACGAGCAGTACTTC
TRBD2	few	TRBJ2-3	TRBV24-1	CATSDLRRGVTDTQYF	TGTGCCACCAGTGATTTGCGGCGGGGGGTTACAGATACGCAGTATTTT
NA	NA	TRBJ2-1	TRBV12-3/TRBV12-4	CASSLALSNYNEQFF	TGTGCCAGCAGTTTAGCGCTCAGTAACTACAATGAGCAGTTCTTC
TRBD2	NA	TRBJ2-1	TRBV28	CASRELAGDSSYNEQFF	TGTGCCAGCAGGGAACTAGCGGGGGACAGCTCCTACAATGAGCAGTTCTTC
NA	many	TRBJ1-2	TRBV10-3	CAIRRHNYGYTF	TGTGCCATCAGAAGACATAACTATGGCTACACCTTC
TRBD2	NA	TRBJ2-7	TRBV29-1	CSVRTSGTYEQYF	TGCAGCGTTCGGACTAGCGGGACCTACGAGCAGTACTTC
TRBD2	NA	TRBJ2-1	TRBV14	CASSFSGREQFF	TGTGCCAGCAGCTTTAGCGGGCGTGAGCAGTTCTTC
TRBD2	many	TRBJ2-1	TRBV7-9	CASSSLAGGPGEQFF	TGTGCCAGCAGCTCCCTTGCGGGGGGGCCAGGTGAGCAGTTCTTC
NA	NA	TRBJ2-5	TRBV20-1	CSAPGGGETQYF	TGCAGTGCTCCTGGAGGGGGGGAGACCCAGTACTTC
NA	NA	TRBJ2-2	TRBV10-3	CAIRPSGWAGELFF	TGTGCCATCAGGCCGTCGGGTTGGGCCGGGGAGCTGTTTTTT
NA	many	TRBJ2-4	TRBV10-2	CASSESDPWGNIQYF	TGCGCCAGCAGTGAGTCGGACCCCTGGGGAAACATTCAGTACTTC
NA	few	TRBJ2-7	TRBV6-5	CASSYRDGYSYEQYF	TGTGCCAGCAGTTACCGGGACGGCTACTCCTACGAGCAGTACTTC
NA	NA	TRBJ2-2	TRBV7-2	CASSFLGNGELFF	TGTGCCAGCAGCTTCTTGGGAAATGGGGAGCTGTTTTTT
NA	many	TRBJ2-3	TRBV5-1	CASSLALLSGTDTQYF	TGCGCCAGCAGCTTGGCCCTTCTATCGGGCACAGATACGCAGTATTTT
NA	few	TRBJ2-1	TRBV29-1	CSVTGQPQQFF	TGCAGCGTTACTGGACAGCCTCAGCAGTTCTTC
TRBD2	many	TRBJ2-2	TRBV20-1	CSVTGTRSTGELFF	TGCAGTGTAACCGGGACTAGGTCCACCGGGGAGCTGTTTTTT
TRBD1	few	TRBJ1-2	TRBV14	CASSSGQGRHGYTF	TGTGCCAGCAGCTCGGGACAGGGGAGACATGGCTACACCTTC
TRBD1	many	TRBJ1-4	TRBV10-3	CAISSLQGDEKLFF	TGTGCCATCAGTTCTCTGCAGGGGGACGAAAAACTGTTTTTT
NA	NA	TRBJ2-7	TRBV4-1	CASSQLRSSHSYEQYF	TGCGCCAGCAGCCAATTGCGGTCCTCTCACTCCTACGAGCAGTACTTC
NA	NA	TRBJ1-1	TRBV5-6	CASSFLGGGEAFF	TGTGCCAGCAGCTTTCTCGGGGGCGGAGAAGCTTTCTTT
TRBD1	NA	TRBJ1-6	TRBV2	CASSEAGTGVGSPLHF	TGTGCCAGCAGTGAAGCCGGGACAGGGGTAGGGTCACCCCTCCACTTT
NA	once	TRBJ1-5	TRBV2	CASTPTNSNQPQHF	TGTGCCAGCACCCCGACGAACAGCAATCAGCCCCAGCATTTT
TRBD1	many	TRBJ2-4	TRBV4-2	CASSQAETDRGLAKNIQYF	TGTGCCAGCAGCCAAGCCGAGACGGACAGGGGGCTTGCCAAAAACATTCAGTACTTC
NA	NA	TRBJ1-2	TRBV6-5	CASSFDSYGYTF	TGTGCCAGCAGTTTCGACAGCTATGGCTACACCTTC
NA	many	TRBJ2-5	TRBV12-5	CASGLTRAPVFETQYF	TGTGCTAGTGGTTTGACTAGGGCCCCGGTATTCGAGACCCAGTACTTC
NA	few	TRBJ2-3	TRBV6-2/TRBV6-3	CASSGVPDSTDTQYF	TGTGCCAGCAGCGGAGTTCCTGACAGCACAGATACGCAGTATTTT
NA	NA	TRBJ2-3	TRBV20-1	CSASVRALTSTDTQYF	TGCAGTGCTAGTGTCCGGGCCCTCACTAGCACAGATACGCAGTATTTT
TRBD2	NA	TRBJ2-1	TRBV12-5	CASGLVVAGSSYNEQFF	TGTGCTAGTGGTTTGGTGGTAGCGGGGAGCTCCTACAATGAGCAGTTCTTC
NA	NA	TRBJ2-4	TRBV6-2/TRBV6-3	CASSRWEAKNIQYF	TGTGCCAGCAGCCGATGGGAGGCCAAAAACATTCAGTACTTC
NA	many	TRBJ2-3	TRBV4-3	CASSQGRGRRTDTQYF	TGCGCCAGCAGCCAAGGACGGGGGCGCCGCACAGATACGCAGTATTTT
NA	few	TRBJ1-1	TRBV21-1	CASSLIPTGRWTEAFF	TGTGCCAGCAGCCTAATACCAACGGGGCGCTGGACTGAAGCTTTCTTT
NA	many	TRBJ1-1	TRBV4-3	CASSQDLNTEAFF	TGCGCCAGCAGCCAAGACTTGAACACTGAAGCTTTCTTT
NA	NA	TRBJ1-2	TRBV27	CASSFSTDSIYGYTF	TGTGCCAGCAGTTTTAGCACAGACTCAATCTATGGCTACACCTTC
NA	NA	TRBJ1-6	TRBV20-1	CSAGAFSGDSPLHF	TGCAGTGCCGGGGCTTTCTCGGGTGACTCACCCCTCCACTTT
NA	NA	TRBJ2-1	TRBV11-3	CASSSTLQVTPNEQFF	TGTGCCAGCAGCTCCACTCTTCAAGTTACCCCGAATGAGCAGTTCTTC
NA	NA	TRBJ1-3	TRBV6-5	CASSDPGTPSGNTIYF	TGTGCCAGCAGTGACCCCGGGACACCCTCTGGAAACACCATATATTTT
NA	NA	TRBJ2-2	TRBV11-1	CASSRRTAGELFF	TGTGCCAGCAGCCGTAGGACAGCCGGGGAGCTGTTTTTT
NA	NA	TRBJ2-5	TRBV10-2	CASKAGGGETQYF	TGCGCCAGCAAAGCCGGGGGCGGCGAGACCCAGTACTTC
NA	NA	TRBJ2-2	TRBV25-1	CASRGGDTRELVF	TGTGCCAGCAGGGGGGGGGACACACGGGAGCTGGTTTTT
NA	NA	TRBJ1-1	TRBV12-3/TRBV12-4	CASSLNTGPLGGEAFF	TGTGCCAGCAGTCTCAATACAGGGCCCCTAGGTGGTGAAGCTTTCTTT
NA	NA	TRBJ2-5	TRBV6-1	CASSPRGQLAVGETQYF	TGTGCCAGCAGTCCCCGAGGGCAACTCGCGGTGGGAGAGACCCAGTACTTC
NA	many	TRBJ1-2	TRBV12-3/TRBV12-4	CASTSQGLGYGYTF	TGTGCCAGCACCAGTCAGGGTTTGGGCTATGGCTACACCTTC
TRBD1	NA	TRBJ1-1	TRBV19	CASSKLTGAKNTEAFF	TGTGCCAGTAGCAAATTGACAGGGGCGAAGAACACTGAAGCTTTCTTT
TRBD1	NA	TRBJ1-3	TRBV18	CASSPRRTGFGGNTIYF	TGTGCCAGCTCACCCAGGCGGACAGGGTTCGGTGGAAACACCATATATTTT
TRBD2	many	TRBJ2-3	TRBV6-2/TRBV6-3	CASSSSGGPQYF	TGTGCCAGCAGTTCCAGCGGGGGCCCGCAGTATTTT
NA	many	TRBJ1-2	TRBV5-1	CASSLAGRFTPFGYTF	TGCGCCAGCAGCTTGGCGGGGCGTTTCACCCCCTTTGGCTACACCTTC
NA	NA	TRBJ1-5	TRBV4-1	CASSPGPWGRGQPQHF	TGCGCCAGCAGCCCCGGGCCCTGGGGGCGCGGTCAGCCCCAGCATTTT
TRBD2	NA	TRBJ2-3	TRBV4-1	CASSQDSGTRGADTQYF	TGCGCCAGCAGCCAAGATTCTGGGACTAGGGGCGCAGATACGCAGTATTTT
NA	NA	TRBJ1-2	TRBV20-1	CSAGGRNYGYTF	TGCAGTGCTGGCGGACGGAACTATGGCTACACCTTC
NA	NA	TRBJ2-1	TRBV7-2	CASSLGGGGFSNEQFF	TGTGCCAGCAGCTTAGGAGGGGGGGGATTCTCCAATGAGCAGTTCTTC
NA	NA	TRBJ2-7	TRBV9	CASSPGGGQFEQYF	TGTGCCAGCAGTCCAGGGGGGGGGCAGTTCGAGCAGTACTTC
TRBD2	many	TRBJ2-5	TRBV5-1	CASSLRSGAQETQYF	TGCGCCAGCAGCTTGCGGAGCGGGGCTCAAGAGACCCAGTACTTC
TRBD2	many	TRBJ2-3	TRBV9	CASSVVAGGPDTQYF	TGTGCCAGCAGCGTAGTGGCGGGGGGGCCCGATACGCAGTATTTT
TRBD2	few	TRBJ2-7	TRBV10-3	CAISEPTSGYEQYF	TGTGCCATCAGTGAGCCGACTAGCGGGTACGAGCAGTACTTC
NA	many	TRBJ2-3	TRBV5-1	CASREGYTDTQYF	TGCGCCAGCAGAGAGGGATACACAGATACGCAGTATTTT
TRBD1	NA	TRBJ1-2	TRBV4-2	CASSQAARGRNGYTF	TGTGCCAGCAGCCAAGCTGCCAGGGGGCGAAATGGCTACACCTTC
TRBD2	NA	TRBJ2-2	TRBV12-3/TRBV12-4	CASRLAGTSLTGELFF	TGTGCCAGCCGACTAGCGGGGACATCCCTCACCGGGGAGCTGTTTTTT
NA	many	TRBJ2-1	TRBV4-3	CASTPTAGSSYNEQFF	TGCGCCAGCACCCCCACGGCGGGTAGCTCCTACAATGAGCAGTTCTTC